Below are 23 T cell receptor beta chains sequenced from a single sample in a study of blood T cell repertoires in COVID-19. The method was immunoSEQ multiplex PCR; TCRdb's version includes in-frame clones alone and lacks a portion of them. This sample has 100,000 to 150,000 clones, with approximately 89% found just once. The sample comprised peripheral blood. The receptor set was obtained from a woman aged 80 or older with COVID-19, enrolled during active disease.

The count of this clone is one. The chain has TRBV14 and TRBJ2-1; 10 bases are a match to TRBD1. With V trimmed by 1 base and J by 8 bases, 11 bases remained unmatched. Germline-derived CDR1 and CDR2 are SGHDN and FVKESK. CDR3 length: 17 amino acids. The CDR3 nucleotides are TGTGCCAGCAGCCAAGGGTTTAGAGACAGGGGGCCCGATGAGCAGTTCTTC. Amino acids: CASSQGFRDRGPDEQFF.

The chain employs TRBV6-2 or TRBV6-3 and TRBJ1-6; tentatively, D is TRBD1 (6 bases). The CDR3 is 13 residues long. The V end lost 6 bases, the J end lost 7 bases, and 10 bases lay between the germline ends. Germline V gene data show CDR1 as MNHEY and CDR2 as SVGEGT. The CDR3 reads CASSRTENSPLHF. In DNA form, the CDR3 reads TGTGCCAGCAGCAGGACAGAAAATTCACCCCTCCACTTT.

This sequence joins TRBV28 and TRBJ1-5, with 8 positions matching TRBD1. V lost 5 bases and J lost 6; bases outside the gene matches: 9. Germline V gene lookup returns CDR1 MDHEN and CDR2 SYDVKM. CDR3 size: 15 residues. DNA of the CDR3: TGTGCCAGCAGTCAGCGACAGGGGAGTTTTCAGCCCCAGCATTTT. Translation: CASSQRQGSFQPQHF.

CDR3 sequence (DNA): TGTGCCAGCAGTTCCCCCCCCCGGGGCTCCTACGAGCAGTACTTC. It encodes CASSSPPRGSYEQYF. This sequence joins TRBV28 and TRBJ2-7; perhaps TRBD2 as D (5 bases). The CDR3 extends over 15 amino acids. Germline V gene data show CDR1 as MDHEN and CDR2 as SYDVKM. V lost 4 bases to trimming and J lost 0 bases, with 13 bases between them.

V usage is TRBV5-1 and J usage is TRBJ2-1; 11 bases map to TRBD2. CDR3 length: 15 amino acids. V shed 0 bases and J 5 bases; nucleotides not matched to a gene: 1. Germline V gene sequence: CDR1 SGHRS, CDR2 YFSETQ. The CDR3: CASSLGLAGNNEQFF. The CDR3 coding sequence is TGCGCCAGCAGCTTGGGACTAGCGGGGAACAATGAGCAGTTCTTC.

This chain uses TRBV18 with TRBJ2-3; D ambiguous. CDR1 is KGHSH and CDR2 is LQKENI in the germline V gene. This CDR3 region has 16 residues. Deletions cut 1 base from V and 0 bases from J, with 11 bases between. The CDR3 coding sequence is TGTGCCAGCTCACCACAGTCTACCAGGAGCACAGATACGCAGTATTTT. Its translation: CASSPQSTRSTDTQYF.

The CDR3 nucleotides are TGTGCCAGTACCCCTTGGACAGATTTGTTTTCTGGGGCCAACGTCCTGACTTTC. This sequence encodes CASTPWTDLFSGANVLTF. This chain connects TRBV19 to TRBJ2-6, with D possibly TRBD1 on 6 matching bases. In germline, CDR1 is LNHDA, CDR2 SQIVND (reference sequence). The V gene lost 7 bases and the J gene lost 1 base, with 20 bases spanning the gap. The CDR3 extends over 18 amino acids. Supplemented by reference TRBV19 and TRBJ2-6, the full variable domain reads DGGITQSPKYLFRKEGQNVTLSCEQNLNHDAMYWYRQDPGQGLRLIYYSQIVNDFQKGDIAEGYSVSREKKESFPLTVTSAQKNPTAFYLCASTPWTDLFSGANVLTFGAGSRLTVL.

This chain links TRBV7-2 with TRBJ1-2, with 12 bases aligning to TRBD1. The germline V gene encodes CDR1 SGHTA and CDR2 FQGNSA. Trimming took 5 bases from V and 8 from J; bases not matched to a gene: 6. The CDR3 length is 14 residues. CDR3 in amino acids: CASSPRGTGGGYTF. CDR3 DNA: TGTGCCAGCAGCCCTCGAGGGACAGGGGGCGGCTACACCTTC.

The chain is built from TRBV28 and TRBJ1-2, with unresolved D. Germline loops: CDR1 MDHEN, CDR2 SYDVKM. The CDR3 length is 14 residues. The V end was cut by 1 base, the J end by 6 bases, with 12 bases between. The DNA of the CDR3 is TGTGCCAGCAGTTTATTACTAGTGGAGGATGGCTACACCTTC. Encoded protein: CASSLLLVEDGYTF.

The CDR3 DNA is TGTGCCAGCAGTGAATCTTCTGCAGTAAACACTGAAGCTTTCTTT. This codes for CASSESSAVNTEAFF. The chain has TRBV2 and TRBJ1-1, with D uncertain. This CDR3 has 15 residues. Germline loops: CDR1 SNHLY, CDR2 FYNNEI. V gave up 2 bases and J gave up 2 bases, with 12 bases separating them.

The V call is TRBV5-1, the J call TRBJ2-7; 7 bases are shared with TRBD2. V gave up 1 base and J gave up 0 bases; unmatched junction bases: 4. This CDR3 region has 15 residues. Germline V gives CDR1 SGHRS, CDR2 YFSETQ. CDR3 residues: CASSLSGGSSYEQYF. The CDR3 DNA reads as TGCGCCAGCAGCTTGTCGGGCGGGAGCTCCTACGAGCAGTACTTC.

The genes are TRBV3-1 (or the pseudogene TRBV3-2) and TRBJ2-3; TRBD2 matches 13 bases. V was clipped by 6 bases and J by 6 bases; unmatched bases: 9. Germline loops: CDR1 LGHDT, CDR2 YNNKEL (reference sequence). The CDR3 consists of 16 residues. The CDR3 nucleotides read TGTGCCAGCAGGAGGACTAGCGGGGGTACATCCGATACGCAGTATTTT. Its translation: CASRRTSGGTSDTQYF.

The rearrangement links TRBV11-2 to TRBJ2-3; possibly TRBD2 for D (5 bases). Germline V gene lookup returns CDR1 SGHAT and CDR2 FQNNGV. The CDR3 extends over 15 amino acids. V shed 0 bases and J shed 4 bases, with 11 bases lying between them. The CDR3 coding sequence is TGTGCCAGCAGCTTAGAGGCCGGAGCGGCAGATACGCAGTATTTT. Translated: CASSLEAGAADTQYF.

The gene calls are TRBV24-1 and TRBJ1-1, with D uncertain. Trimming took off 7 bases at V and 1 base at J, with 9 bases between the two ends. The CDR3 extends over 13 amino acids. Germline lookup yields CDR1 KGHDR and CDR2 SFDVKD. The CDR3 loop reads CATSNLGNTEAFF. In nucleotides, the CDR3 is TGTGCCACCAGCAACCTCGGGAACACTGAAGCTTTCTTT.

The CDR3: CASSMIGTGVNSPLHF. CDR3 in DNA: TGCGCCAGCAGCATGATCGGGACAGGTGTTAATTCACCCCTCCACTTT. This rearrangement joins TRBV5-1 to TRBJ1-6; 8 positions agree with TRBD1. J was trimmed by 6 bases and V by 4 bases; bases with no gene match: 9. In germline, CDR1 is SGHRS, CDR2 YFSETQ. The CDR3 sequence is 16 residues long.

The rearrangement uses TRBV19 and TRBJ1-5; 12 bases line up with TRBD1. The CDR3 has 16 residues. CDR1 is LNHDA, CDR2 SQIVND, per germline (reference sequence). The J segment lost 6 bases and the V segment lost 7 bases, leaving 10 bases of the junction unmatched. CDR3 in DNA: TGTGCCAGTACCGTGTGGGGACAGGGGGCCGCTCAGCCCCAGCATTTT. This sequence encodes CASTVWGQGAAQPQHF.

The J gene is TRBJ2-7, the V gene TRBV7-2; 11 bases map to TRBD2. The CDR3 sequence is 19 residues long. The V gene end was trimmed by 1 base and the J gene end by 1 base; junction bases not matched to a gene: 12. Germline loops: CDR1 SGHTA, CDR2 FQGNSA. The CDR3 reads CASSLGGASGRPRSYEQYF. The DNA of the CDR3 is TGTGCCAGCAGCTTAGGAGGTGCTAGCGGGAGGCCCCGATCCTACGAGCAGTACTTC.

The CDR3 region has the DNA TGTGCCATCAGTGAGGGTAGCGGGAGCGGCGGCGAGCAGTACTTC. Translated: CAISEGSGSGGEQYF. The chain joins TRBV10-3 to TRBJ2-7; 9 nucleotides agree with TRBD2. The CDR3 contains 15 residues. V shed 2 bases and J 6 bases; nucleotides not matched to a gene: 8. CDR1 is ENHRY, CDR2 SYGVKD, per germline.

J is TRBJ2-2 and V is TRBV7-3, with TRBD1 identical over 7 bases. J lost 6 bases, V lost 5 bases, and 6 bases had no gene match. Germline loops: CDR1 SGHTA, CDR2 FQGTGA. The CDR3 contains 14 residues. The CDR3, as DNA: TGTGCCAGCAGCAGGGACAGTTCGTCCGGGGAGCTGTTTTTT. Translated: CASSRDSSSGELFF.

The chain links TRBV19 to TRBJ2-1; possibly TRBD2 for D (6 bases). Germline values: CDR1 LNHDA, CDR2 SQIVND (reference sequence). The V end was cut by 4 bases, the J end by 1 base, with 14 bases between. The CDR3 loop spans 16 amino acids. CDR3 region: CASSTIADTSYNEQFF. CDR3 bases: TGTGCCAGTAGTACCATAGCGGATACTTCCTACAATGAGCAGTTCTTC.

The chain uses TRBV10-3 and TRBJ2-5; 14 positions match TRBD2. CDR1 and CDR2 from the germline V gene are ENHRY and SYGVKD. CDR3 size: 17 residues. The V gene end was trimmed by 6 bases and the J gene end by 4 bases; junction bases not matched to a gene: 10. This chain's CDR3 is CAIRPGLAGAWAETQYF. CDR3 nucleotides: TGTGCCATCAGGCCGGGACTAGCGGGAGCTTGGGCAGAGACCCAGTACTTC.

The rearrangement uses TRBV5-1 and TRBJ2-1; 7 positions agree with TRBD2. The ends lost 4 bases at V and 8 bases at J; junction bases unmatched: 15. Germline V lookup: CDR1 SGHRS, CDR2 YFSETQ. The CDR3 length is 16 residues. The CDR3 DNA sequence: TGCGCCAGCAGCCCGATGGGCGGGAGCCTCGGCGATGAGCAGTTCTTC. As protein: CASSPMGGSLGDEQFF. The whole variable domain, filled in from reference TRBV5-1 and TRBJ2-1, reads KAGVTQTPRYLIKTRGQQVTLSCSPISGHRSVSWYQQTPGQGLQFLFEYFSETQRNKGNFPGRFSGRQFSNSRSEMNVSTLELGDSALYLCASSPMGGSLGDEQFFGPGTRLTVL.

The rearrangement links TRBV6-5 to TRBJ2-5; no reliable D call. Trimming pared 5 bases from V and 5 bases from J, leaving 12 bases between. This CDR3 spans 13 amino acids. Germline V lookup: CDR1 MNHEY, CDR2 SVGAGI. The CDR3 DNA sequence: TGTGCCAGCAGTCCGGTCCCCGCGGAGACCCAGTACTTC. Translating gives CASSPVPAETQYF.